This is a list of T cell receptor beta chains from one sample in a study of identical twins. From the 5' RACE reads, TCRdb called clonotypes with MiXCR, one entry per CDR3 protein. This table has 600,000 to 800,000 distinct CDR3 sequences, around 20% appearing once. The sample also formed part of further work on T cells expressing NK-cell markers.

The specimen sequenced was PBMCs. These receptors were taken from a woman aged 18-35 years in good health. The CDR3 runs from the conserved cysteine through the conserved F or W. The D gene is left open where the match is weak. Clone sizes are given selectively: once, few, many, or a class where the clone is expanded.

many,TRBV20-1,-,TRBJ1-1,CSAKVAQGPNTEAFF,TGCAGTGCTAAGGTTGCACAGGGTCCGAACACTGAAGCTTTCTTT
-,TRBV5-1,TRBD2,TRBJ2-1,CASSLGTSGRTDEQFF,TGCGCCAGCAGCTTGGGGACTAGCGGGAGGACGGATGAGCAGTTCTTC
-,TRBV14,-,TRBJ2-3,CASSRLPRRGGSTDTQYF,TGTGCCAGCAGCCGCCTACCCCGCAGGGGGGGGAGCACAGATACGCAGTATTTT
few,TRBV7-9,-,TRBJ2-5,CASSAPGLQETQYF,TGTGCCAGCAGCGCCCCGGGACTCCAAGAGACCCAGTACTTC
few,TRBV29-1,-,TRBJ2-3,CSAYRESTDTQYF,TGCAGCGCATACAGGGAAAGCACAGATACGCAGTATTTT
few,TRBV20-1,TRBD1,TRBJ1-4,CSATTGGGDEKLFF,TGCAGTGCTACAACAGGGGGTGGTGACGAAAAACTGTTTTTT
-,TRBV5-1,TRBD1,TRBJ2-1,CASSLRGQRRNEQFF,TGCGCCAGCAGCTTAAGGGGGCAGCGTAGGAATGAGCAGTTCTTC
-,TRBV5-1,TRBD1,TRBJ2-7,CASSPDRAVSYEQYF,TGCGCCAGCAGCCCAGACAGGGCGGTTTCCTACGAGCAGTACTTC
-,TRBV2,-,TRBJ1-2,CASSETGPEAGYTF,TGTGCCAGCAGTGAAACCGGGCCAGAGGCTGGCTACACCTTC
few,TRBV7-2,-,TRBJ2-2,CASSWTQNTGELFF,TGTGCCAGCAGCTGGACACAGAACACCGGGGAGCTGTTTTTT
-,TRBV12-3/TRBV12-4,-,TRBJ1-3,CASSLGPNTIYF,TGTGCCAGCAGTTTGGGCCCCAACACCATATATTTT
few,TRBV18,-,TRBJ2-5,CASSPNGKETQYF,TGTGCCAGCTCACCAAACGGTAAAGAGACCCAGTACTTC
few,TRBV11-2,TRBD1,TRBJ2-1,CASSTRDSNEQFF,TGTGCCAGCAGCACCCGGGACAGCAATGAGCAGTTCTTC
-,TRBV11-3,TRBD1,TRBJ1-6,CASSSQGDWTPLHF,TGTGCCAGCAGCTCACAGGGGGATTGGACACCCCTCCACTTT
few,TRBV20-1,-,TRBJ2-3,CSAKRVEDTQYF,TGCAGTGCTAAAAGGGTAGAAGATACGCAGTATTTT
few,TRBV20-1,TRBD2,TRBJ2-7,CSATPSGRFYEQYF,TGCAGTGCAACCCCTAGCGGGAGGTTCTACGAGCAGTACTTC
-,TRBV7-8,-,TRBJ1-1,CASSFQGRSAEAFF,TGTGCCAGCAGCTTCCAAGGGAGATCGGCTGAAGCTTTCTTT
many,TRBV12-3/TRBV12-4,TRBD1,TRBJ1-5,CASSHRDRGLKQPQHF,TGTGCCAGCAGTCACCGGGACAGGGGGTTGAAACAGCCCCAGCATTTT
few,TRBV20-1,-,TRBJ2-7,CSARDVTLSDEQYF,TGCAGTGCTAGAGATGTGACCCTTAGCGACGAGCAGTACTTC
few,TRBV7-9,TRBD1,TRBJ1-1,CASSSTQSNIQGAEAFF,TGTGCCAGCAGCTCGACCCAATCTAATATACAGGGGGCTGAAGCTTTCTTT
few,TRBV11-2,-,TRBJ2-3,CASSLWASDTQYF,TGTGCCAGCAGCTTATGGGCATCAGATACGCAGTATTTT
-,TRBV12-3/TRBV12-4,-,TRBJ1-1,CASSWLQNTEAFF,TGTGCCAGCAGTTGGCTTCAGAACACTGAAGCTTTCTTT
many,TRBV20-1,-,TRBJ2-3,CSAVPGYSTDTQYF,TGCAGTGCTGTCCCGGGGTACAGCACAGATACGCAGTATTTT
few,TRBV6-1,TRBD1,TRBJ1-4,CASRSDPGQGRVEKLFF,TGTGCCAGCAGATCAGACCCGGGACAGGGCCGCGTCGAAAAACTGTTTTTT
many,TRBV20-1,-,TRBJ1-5,CSASPGRSNQPQHF,TGCAGTGCTAGTCCAGGGCGGAGCAATCAGCCCCAGCATTTT
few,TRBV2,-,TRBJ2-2,CASTSRTIQGELFF,TGTGCCAGCACTAGTAGGACTATCCAAGGGGAGCTGTTTTTT
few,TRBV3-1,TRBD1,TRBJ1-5,CASSDTGESNQPQHF,TGTGCCAGCAGCGACACAGGGGAGAGCAATCAGCCCCAGCATTTT
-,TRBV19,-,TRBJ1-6,CASNGGTAASPLHF,TGTGCCAGTAATGGAGGTACAGCCGCTTCACCCCTCCACTTT
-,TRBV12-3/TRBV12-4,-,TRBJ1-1,CASSLERSANTEAFF,TGTGCCAGCAGTTTAGAGCGGTCGGCGAACACTGAAGCTTTCTTT
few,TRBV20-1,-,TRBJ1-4,CSARPGDEKLFF,TGCAGTGCTAGGCCCGGAGATGAAAAACTGTTTTTT
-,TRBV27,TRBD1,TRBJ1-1,CASSYRGPNEAFF,TGTGCCAGCAGTTACAGGGGGCCCAATGAAGCTTTCTTT
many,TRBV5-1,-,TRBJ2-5,CASSLGSSETQYF,TGCGCCAGCAGCTTAGGGTCAAGCGAGACCCAGTACTTC
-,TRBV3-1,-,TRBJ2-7,CATCQDLRDVGVAEQYF,TGTGCCACCTGCCAAGATCTCCGGGATGTGGGTGTGGCCGAGCAGTACTTC
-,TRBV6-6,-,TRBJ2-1,CASKRERYNEQFF,TGTGCCAGCAAGAGGGAGAGGTACAATGAGCAGTTCTTC
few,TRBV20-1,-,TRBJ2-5,CSAGLRGQETQYF,TGCAGTGCTGGACTTAGGGGCCAAGAGACCCAGTACTTC
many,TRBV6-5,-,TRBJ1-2,CASRDNYGYTF,TGTGCCAGCAGAGACAACTATGGCTACACCTTC
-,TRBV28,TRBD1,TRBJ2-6,CASSSGGSPGANVLTF,TGTGCCAGCAGTTCAGGGGGCAGTCCTGGGGCCAACGTCCTGACTTTC
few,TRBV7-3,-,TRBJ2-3,CASSSRDDTQYF,TGTGCCAGCAGCTCACGGGACGATACGCAGTATTTT
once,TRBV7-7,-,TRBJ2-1,CASSLEAVAYNEQFF,TGTGCCAGCAGCTTAGAAGCGGTGGCCTACAATGAGCAGTTCTTC
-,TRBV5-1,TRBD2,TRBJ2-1,CATTGGSSYNEQFF,TGCGCCACCACGGGGGGGAGCTCCTACAATGAGCAGTTCTTC
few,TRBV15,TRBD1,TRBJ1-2,CATSPAGQGNNYGYTF,TGTGCCACCAGCCCCGCGGGACAGGGGAATAACTATGGCTACACCTTC
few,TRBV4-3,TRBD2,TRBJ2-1,CASSQIRGLAVEQFF,TGCGCCAGCAGCCAAATACGGGGACTAGCCGTTGAGCAGTTCTTC
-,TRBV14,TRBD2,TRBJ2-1,CASSQSGLAGGREQFF,TGTGCCAGCAGCCAAAGCGGACTAGCGGGAGGCCGTGAGCAGTTCTTC
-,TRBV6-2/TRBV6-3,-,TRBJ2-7,CASSSSRGEQYF,-
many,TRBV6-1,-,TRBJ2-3,CASREADTQYF,TGTGCCAGCAGAGAGGCAGATACGCAGTATTTT
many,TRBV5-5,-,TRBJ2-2,CASSSDPRTGELFF,TGTGCCAGCAGCTCCGATCCGCGGACCGGGGAGCTGTTTTTT
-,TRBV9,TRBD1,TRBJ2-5,CASSVAPDRVRGETQYF,TGTGCCAGCAGCGTAGCGCCTGACAGGGTTAGAGGGGAGACCCAGTACTTC
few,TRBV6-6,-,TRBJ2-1,CASRPPTKGVQFF,TGTGCCAGCAGACCACCGACTAAGGGAGTGCAGTTCTTC
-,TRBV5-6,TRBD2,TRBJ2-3,CASSRRRAAGASTDTQYF,TGTGCCAGCAGCCGACGACGTGCAGCGGGGGCCTCCACAGATACGCAGTATTTT
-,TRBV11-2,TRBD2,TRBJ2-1,CASSLWAGSSGRKGEQFF,TGTGCCAGCAGCTTATGGGCCGGGTCTAGCGGGAGGAAGGGTGAGCAGTTCTTC
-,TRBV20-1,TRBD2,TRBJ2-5,CSARESSGVETQYF,TGCAGTGCTAGAGAGTCTAGCGGGGTAGAGACCCAGTACTTC
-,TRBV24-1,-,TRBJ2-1,CATSDPKNEQFF,TGTGCCACCAGTGATCCCAAGAATGAGCAGTTCTTC
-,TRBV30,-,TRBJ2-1,CAWRLGRRSSYNEQFF,TGTGCCTGGAGGCTGGGACGCAGATCTAGCTACAATGAGCAGTTCTTC
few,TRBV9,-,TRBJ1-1,CASSVETVTEAFF,TGTGCCAGCAGCGTAGAGACAGTTACTGAAGCTTTCTTT
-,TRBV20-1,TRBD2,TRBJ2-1,CSAREPSGRAPNEQFF,TGCAGTGCTAGAGAACCTAGCGGGAGGGCCCCTAATGAGCAGTTCTTC